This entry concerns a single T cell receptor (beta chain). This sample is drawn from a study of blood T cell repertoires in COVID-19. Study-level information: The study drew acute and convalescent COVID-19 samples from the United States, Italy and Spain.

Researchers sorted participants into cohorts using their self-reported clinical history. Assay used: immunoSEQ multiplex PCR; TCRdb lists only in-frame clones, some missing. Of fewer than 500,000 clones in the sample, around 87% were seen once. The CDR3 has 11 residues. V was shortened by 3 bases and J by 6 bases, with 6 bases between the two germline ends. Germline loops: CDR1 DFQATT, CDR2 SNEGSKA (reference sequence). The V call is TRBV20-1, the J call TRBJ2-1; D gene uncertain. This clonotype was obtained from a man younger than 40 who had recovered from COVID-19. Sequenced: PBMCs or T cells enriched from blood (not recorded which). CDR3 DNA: TGCAGTGCTAGCACTGTCAATGAGCAGTTCTTC. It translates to CSASTVNEQFF.